Listed here is a single T cell receptor (beta chain). This clone showed up just a few times. The specificity of this receptor is unknown. One base away there is no much larger clone; base qualities are not given. The data originate from a study of blood T cell repertoires in COVID-19 (dated by TCRdb to the early 2020s). Looking at the study overall: Samples covering the acute and convalescent phases of COVID-19 were provided by collaborators in the United States, Italy and Spain. The material from the prospective study consisted of cDNA or gDNA derived from T cells, B-cell-depleted T cells, or PBMCs. Deeply sampled blood TCRbeta repertoires from subjects exposed to, actively infected with, or recovered from COVID-19 were included in the dataset. A freely available public database, intended as a resource for researchers studying the immune response to SARS-CoV-2, is where the repertoires were released. The samples were drawn from two sources: the first 160 participants of the ongoing ImmuneRACE study, and 1,000 to 1,500 subjects contributed by 6 global collaborators. Nearly every sample came with metadata listing a de-identified subject ID, COVID-19 status, age in years and sex. HLA class I and class II types, where available, came from metadata supplied by the sample provider rather than from assay-based typing.

One collaborating source in Seattle enrolled patients during active infection and followed them longitudinally through the course of disease. Each collaborating institution followed its own protocols to collect whole blood in K2EDTA tubes. For TCRbeta analysis, collaborators shipped samples in one of three forms: frozen whole blood, isolated PBMCs, or DNA extracted from either of those sample types. Inclusive of the bounding cysteine and phenylalanine, the CDR3 is 17 residues long. The retained sequence is limited to the CDR3, 51 bases, with the frame set at the first base. Sequences SEHNR (CDR1) and FQNEAQ (CDR2) are obtained from the germline V gene (reference sequence). Trimming removed 3 bases from V and 7 bases from J; the gene matches leave 15 bases unexplained. Beyond this particular receptor, the publication reports: Clinical and demographic metadata were provided uncurated, with the amount varying by source and participant.

TCRbeta CDR3 regions were amplified from genomic DNA using the immunoSEQ Assay, a bias-controlled multiplex PCR. On the study's bioinformatics: Nucleated cell counts per sample were estimated from amplification of reference gene primers within the assay. To quantify the absolute abundance of each unique TCRbeta CDR3 rearrangement, sequence reads were collapsed and filtered. For each sample, productive Simpson clonality was calculated as the square root of Simpson's diversity index over productive rearrangements. TCRdb obtained this table from immuneACCESS and retained in-frame rearrangements with V and J assigned. These tables miss some clones; where compared with another copy, unresolved V genes account for less than half of the shortfall, and the remainder is unexplained. D and trimming come from the DNA, and the V and J calls and clone size come from that table. This sample comprises 220,000 or so clones, roughly four fifths of them detected only once. Jointly, the top ten make up around 8% of the sample.

The sequence was obtained from a woman aged 80 or over with COVID-19, enrolled during active disease. The sequence joins TRBV7-9 to TRBJ1-2, with TRBD1 identical over 9 junction bases. The specimen was peripheral blood. The bases are TGTGCCAGCAGCTTTTGGACAGGGGACGCTTGGGGAGGTGGCTACACCTTC. Its coded protein is CASSFWTGDAWGGGYTF.